This T cell receptor beta chain derives from a study of OX40 agonist ivuxolimab in advanced cancers. Broader study findings: Expanded clones belonging to CD8+ T cells outnumbered, on average, those of CD4+.

Only in-frame clones appear in the TCRdb table, and some are missing; sequencing was by immunoSEQ multiplex PCR. This sample has about 73,000 clones; about 89% occur once, and the top ten carry 0.55% to 0.7%. Regarding this clone: Its cognate antigen is unknown. An end of the junction does not agree with germline; a read error may underlie this.

The source of this sequence is an adult with an advanced solid tumor such as melanoma, head and neck, liver or kidney cancer. Here the sequenced sample was CD4+ or CD8+ T cells sorted from blood, taken in a trial of the OX40 agonist ivuxolimab.

The CDR3 sequence is CASSLEPNEKLFF. CDR3 DNA: TGTGCTAGCAGCTTGGAGCCTAATGAAAAACTGTTTTTT. This chain connects TRBV7-7 to TRBJ1-4, with D uncertain. The CDR3 contains 13 residues. Germline V lookup: CDR1 SSHAT, CDR2 FNYEAQ (reference sequence).